The following is a TCR beta chain sequence with its context. What it recognizes is unknown. Sequence at one end of the junction differs from germline and may be a read error. The PCR ran on 60 Vbeta and 13 Jbeta primers. The assay was immunoSEQ multiplex PCR, and TCRdb's table has in-frame clones only and misses some. This table holds about 180,000 clones, around 82% found once. The sample originates from a study of cytomegalovirus exposure and HLA in healthy donors. Looking at the study overall: Within the Caucasian-associated ancestry cluster were 81% of the roughly 400 genotyped donors.

This CDR3 spans 13 amino acids. Per germline, CDR1 SGHNT and CDR2 YENEEA. General study points: Later work found that TCR association rates differed between HLA loci; DRB1 had the most and HLA-C the fewest. Being productive about 87% or about 30% of the time was typical of most TCR beta V segments in an earlier analysis. A few of the chains that were CMV-associated were confirmed in vitro to be specific for CMV antigens.

The chain employs TRBV11-3 and TRBJ2-7; possibly TRBD2 for D (5 bases). The TCR originated in a boy under 10 years old in good health and CMV-seronegative. Sequenced input: PBMCs. CDR3 coding DNA: TGTGCCAGCAGCTTGCGGGCCTCCCACGAGCAGTACTTC. The encoded protein is CASSLRASHEQYF.